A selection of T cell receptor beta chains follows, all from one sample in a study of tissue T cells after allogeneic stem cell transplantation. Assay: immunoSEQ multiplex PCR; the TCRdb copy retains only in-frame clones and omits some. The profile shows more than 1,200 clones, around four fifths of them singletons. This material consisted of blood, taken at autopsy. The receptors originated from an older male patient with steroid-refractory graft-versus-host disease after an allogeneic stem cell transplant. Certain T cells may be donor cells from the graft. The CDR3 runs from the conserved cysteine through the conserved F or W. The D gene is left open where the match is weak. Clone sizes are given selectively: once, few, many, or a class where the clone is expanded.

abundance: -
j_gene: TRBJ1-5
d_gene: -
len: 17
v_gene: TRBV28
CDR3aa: CASSHRWTGGVNQPQHF
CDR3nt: TGTGCCAGCAGCCATCGATGGACCGGTGGGGTCAATCAGCCCCAGCATTTT

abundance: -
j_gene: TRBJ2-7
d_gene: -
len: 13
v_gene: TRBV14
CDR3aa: CASSQALIGEQYF
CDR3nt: TGTGCCAGCAGCCAAGCTTTGATCGGGGAGCAGTACTTC

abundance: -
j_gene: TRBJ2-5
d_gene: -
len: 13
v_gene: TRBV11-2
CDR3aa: CASSFYGQETQYF
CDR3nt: TGTGCCAGCAGCTTCTACGGACAAGAGACCCAGTACTTC

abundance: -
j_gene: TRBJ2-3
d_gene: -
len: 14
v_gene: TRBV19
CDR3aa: CASSQQAGTDTQYF
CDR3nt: TGTGCCAGTAGTCAACAAGCGGGCACAGATACGCAGTATTTT

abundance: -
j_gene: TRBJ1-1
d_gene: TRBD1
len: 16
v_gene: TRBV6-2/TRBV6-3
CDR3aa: CASSYEQGARGTEAFF
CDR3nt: TGTGCCAGCAGTTACGAACAGGGGGCGCGGGGCACTGAAGCTTTCTTT

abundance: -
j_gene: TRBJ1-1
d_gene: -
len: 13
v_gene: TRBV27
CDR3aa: CASSVQVGTEAFF
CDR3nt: TGTGCCAGCAGTGTACAGGTAGGGACTGAAGCTTTCTTT

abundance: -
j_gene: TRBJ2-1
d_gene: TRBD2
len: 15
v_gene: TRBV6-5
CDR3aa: CASSYRLAGPNEQFF
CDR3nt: TGTGCCAGCAGTTACAGGCTAGCGGGGCCCAATGAGCAGTTCTTC

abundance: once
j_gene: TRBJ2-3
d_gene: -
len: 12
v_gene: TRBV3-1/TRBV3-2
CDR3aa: CASSPGERTQYF
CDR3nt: TGTGCCAGCAGCCCGGGGGAGCGTACGCAGTATTTT

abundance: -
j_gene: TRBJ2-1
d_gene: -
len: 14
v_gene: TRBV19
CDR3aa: CASAQVLHDNEQFF
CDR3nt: TGTGCCAGTGCTCAGGTACTTCACGACAATGAGCAGTTCTTC

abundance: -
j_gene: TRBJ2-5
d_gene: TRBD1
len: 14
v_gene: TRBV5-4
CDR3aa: CASSLAGTEETQYF
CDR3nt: TGTGCCAGCAGCTTGGCCGGGACAGAAGAGACCCAGTACTTC

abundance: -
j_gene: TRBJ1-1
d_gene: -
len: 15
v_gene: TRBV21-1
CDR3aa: CASSKRRRENTEAFF
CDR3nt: TGTGCCAGCAGCAAACGGCGCAGGGAGAACACTGAAGCTTTCTTT

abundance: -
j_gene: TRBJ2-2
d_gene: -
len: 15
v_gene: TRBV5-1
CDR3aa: CASSLSSTNTGELFF
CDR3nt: TGCGCCAGCAGCTTAAGTTCCACTAACACCGGGGAGCTGTTTTTT

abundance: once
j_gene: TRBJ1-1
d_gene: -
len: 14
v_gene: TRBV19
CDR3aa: CASSIPRLNTEAFF
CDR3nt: TGTGCCAGTAGTATCCCCAGATTGAACACTGAAGCTTTCTTT

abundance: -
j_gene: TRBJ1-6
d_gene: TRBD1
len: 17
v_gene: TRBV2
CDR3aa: CASRRGTGASYNSPLHF
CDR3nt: TGTGCCAGCAGGAGAGGGACAGGGGCGTCATATAATTCACCCCTCCACTTT

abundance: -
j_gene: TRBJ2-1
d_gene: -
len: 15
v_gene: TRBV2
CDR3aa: CASSDGEGTYNEQFF
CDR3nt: TGTGCCAGCAGTGATGGAGAGGGAACGTACAATGAGCAGTTCTTC

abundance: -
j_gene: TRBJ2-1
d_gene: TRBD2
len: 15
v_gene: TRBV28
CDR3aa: CASRPSGLAGGEQFF
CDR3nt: TGTGCCAGCAGACCTTCTGGACTAGCGGGGGGGGAGCAGTTCTTC

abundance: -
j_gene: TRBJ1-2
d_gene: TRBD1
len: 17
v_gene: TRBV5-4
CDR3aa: CASSSGQGPNPYYGYTF
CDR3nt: TGTGCCAGCAGCTCGGGACAGGGACCCAATCCGTACTATGGCTACACCTTC